The sequence of this TCR beta chain was determined in a study of T cell responses to AZD1222 COVID-19 vaccine. About the research overall: Doses given second, at about 4 or about 12 weeks, were pooled. General study results and limits: Repertoires were obtained only post-peak T cell response. Spike-wide vaccine-associated CD4 TCRs dominated at 160-218 and 743-854.

TCRdb keeps only in-frame clones here, not all; method: immunoSEQ multiplex PCR. In the table there are some 90,000 clones, approximately 88% of which are singletons. Remarks on this clone: The target antigen is unknown.

This clonotype was sampled from an adult in good health. The source material was peripheral blood, sampled on day 0 of AZD1222 vaccination.

The CDR3 region has the DNA TGTGCCAGCAGCCCCCCGGTCAACACCGGGGAGCTGTTTTTT. Translation gives CASSPPVNTGELFF. V usage is TRBV3-1 (or the pseudogene TRBV3-2) and J usage is TRBJ2-2; D uncertain. Trimming left V 4 bases short and J 2 bases short, with 8 bases between. Germline values: CDR1 LGHDT, CDR2 YNNKEL (reference sequence). The CDR3 totals 14 residues.